Sequencing of this T cell receptor beta chain was carried out in a study of cytomegalovirus exposure and HLA in healthy donors (dated 2017 in TCRdb). About the study as a whole: In an earlier analysis of some 610 of the donors, 250 to 350 Gb of sequence data and roughly 100 million unique TCR beta sequences from about 180 million T cells were reported. Both class I and class II loci were covered by HLA typing, at four-digit resolution. Among some 400 genotyped donors of the cohort, an average of approximately 220,000 unique TCR beta nucleotide sequences was sequenced per donor, of which 15% to 20% were non-productive. The T cell repertoires of about 700 subjects were profiled by immunosequencing and related to cytomegalovirus serostatus. Donor age, sex, ethnicity and CMV serostatus were compiled together with the repertoire data. Approximately 300 gigabases of sequencing data and approximately 84 million unique TCR sequences were included in an early release covering about 620 HLA-typed donors. A later analysis re-analyzed previously published TCR beta repertoires from approximately 700 donors and added high-resolution HLA genotyping to study TCR occurrence patterns. Besides the first cohort of roughly 660 subjects, a separate validation cohort made up of 120 different subjects was used. A later genetic analysis used genome-wide SNP genotypes for about three fifths of the roughly 700 donors, treating that subset as a discovery cohort. The number of typed donors differed by locus: 629-630 for A, B, C, DRB1 and DQB1; approximately 540 for DQA1; fewer than 610 for DPA1; and 450 to 480 for DPB1. The aim of the study was to test whether cataloging public T cell receptors could identify signatures of past pathogen exposure. High-throughput TCR immunosequencing, statistical association of individual TCRs with disease status, and machine learning were combined to predict cytomegalovirus infection status. Of the roughly 390 genotyped donors, approximately 83% fell in the genetic ancestry cluster associated with self-reported Caucasian donors. In an earlier analysis of roughly 600 of the donors, high-throughput TCR beta sequencing was used to judge whether each TCR beta V gene segment behaved as functional or pseudogenic. Five DR-DQ haplotypes were treated as single units for association and clustering because of strong linkage in the cohort. Rather than using new phenotypic data, the later analysis identified candidate immune exposures from TCR beta sequences and from how often those sequences occurred across donors. Every repertoire in the discovery cohort had been generated on one and the same sequencing platform.

General conclusions and limits of the study: In both the original and validation cohorts, the classifier was reported to diagnose cytomegalovirus status with high specificity and sensitivity. In a later analysis, 15,000 to 20,000 TCR beta sequences were associated with specific HLA alleles at a false discovery rate of 0.05. Broadly in line with IMGT annotations, most TCR beta V segments showed up in productive rearrangements about 87% or about 30% of the time in an earlier analysis of around 600 of the donors. Most TCR sequences were observed very rarely across donors, whereas some public TCRs were present in many individuals. In a later analysis, TCR association rates were found to vary across HLA loci, with the most associated TCRs seen for DRB1 alleles and the fewest for HLA-C alleles. Some IMGT-functional V segments, including TRBV6-2 and TRBV6-3, could not be told apart with the 87-base-pair reads, so those segments were excluded. For the cohort, immune exposure information was limited to CMV serostatus. In a later analysis, HLA-associated TCR beta chains were found to be more clonally expanded and to have lower generation probabilities than equally common non-associated chains. The earlier analysis of approximately 540 of the donors excluded roughly 17 rarely observed V segments, including chromosome 9 orphons, because counts were too low. In this cohort, only TCR beta chains were sequenced, and detectable features were limited by the absence of alpha or paired-chain data. Presence/absence analyses assumed roughly uniform sequencing depth across donors, an assumption that may not hold. It was suggested by the authors that the approach could potentially be generalized to other disease states and immunological phenotypes. Because some donors lacked HLA typing at each locus, the association tests relied only on the typed subset. The study listed 170 or so TCR beta chains as associated with cytomegalovirus. Several of the top co-occurrence clusters appeared to be linked to parvovirus B19, influenza, CMV and Epstein-Barr virus, according to a later analysis. A later analysis found that most CMV-associated TCR beta chains appeared HLA-restricted, with HLA associations seemingly driven largely by CMV exposure. A later genetic analysis reported fewer N-insertions in productive TCRs among donors in an Asian-associated ancestry cluster than the approximately 700-donor mean. When HLA alleles, especially DR and DQ, strongly co-occurred, attributing TCR associations to individual alleles was difficult. In vitro tests confirmed that a few of the cytomegalovirus-associated TCR beta chains recognize cytomegalovirus antigens. Correlated functional status among segregating V segments might be attributable to linkage disequilibrium, but an unknown experimental factor could not be ruled out. In a later genetic analysis, a missense DCLRE1C variant was associated with V-gene and J-gene trimming of TCR beta chains, and the association was replicated in an independent cohort. A cluster of highly shared sequence variants was judged likely to represent a technical artifact of the sequencing pipeline. A further reported finding was that TCR beta sequences accurately predicted the HLA-A and HLA-B alleles for most subjects in the first cohort.

A remark on this clone: Its antigen is currently not known. No per-base quality is available; no much larger clone lies one base away. Other DNA sequences in this sample translate to the same CDR3.

The cohort was made up of approximately 670 healthy bone marrow donors. All cohort members were sampled while nominally healthy, although unrecorded immune exposures were likely present. The donor was CMV seropositive and belonged to the group of 250 to 350 seropositive cohort members. Each donor provided a peripheral blood sample, and peripheral blood mononuclear cells were used for TCR beta sequencing. Genomic DNA was extracted from the blood cell samples with the Qiagen DNeasy Blood Extraction Kit. CDR1 and CDR2 are drawn from the germline V gene (reference sequence): LNHNV, YYDKDF. CDR3 length: 14 amino acids, cysteine to phenylalanine. The CDR3 DNA has 42 bases and is translated from base 1. V sheds 0 bases and J sheds 2 bases, leaving 8 bases between their ends. Receptor amplification or capture employed the immunoSEQ multiplex PCR assay. A mixture of 60 forward primers for TCR Vbeta segments and 13 reverse primers for TCR Jbeta segments was used in the multiplex PCR. The CDR3 region of rearranged TCR beta genes was amplified from genomic DNA by a multiplex PCR assay. On the Illumina HiSeq System, the amplified TCR beta libraries were sequenced as 87-base-pair reads. The original pipeline was this. A later analysis counted tens of millions of unique TCR beta chains across the 670 or so repertoires, and 10 million to 12 million of these chains were shared by at least two donors. A nearest-neighbor algorithm error-corrected the raw reads and collapsed the reads into unique sequences, merging closely related sequences to remove PCR and sequencing errors. Alignment of CDR3 sequences to IMGT reference sequences was used to assign V, D and J gene segments. Each retained sequence needed at least a six-nucleotide match to both a V gene segment and a J gene segment. A rearrangement counted as productive if the CDR3 had no stop codons and remained in frame with V and J, and every other rearrangement counted as non-productive. CDR3 was defined according to IMGT convention as the region running from the second conserved V-encoded cysteine to the conserved J-encoded phenylalanine. The earlier analysis of some 550 of the donors excluded any sequence lacking an unambiguous match to a single V gene segment. An earlier analysis of 587 of the donors called V segments functional above 56.7% productive rearrangements and segregating when the between-donor standard deviation exceeded 5%. A statistical classification framework was built for diagnosing cytomegalovirus status from the catalog of TCR beta chain sequences. A later analysis assigned V and J genes by comparing TCR nucleotide sequences with IMGT/GENE-DB human TR gene sequences. A later analysis assigned CDR3 sequences and most-parsimonious VDJ recombination scenarios with the TCRdist pipeline. A later analysis defined each TCR beta chain by its CDR3 amino acid sequence plus V-gene family, and excluded reads lacking a unique V-gene family. A later analysis removed roughly 590 highly shared, low-generation-probability nucleotide sequences to deal with suspected cross-contamination and a sequencing artifact. A later analysis calculated a clonal expansion index for each public chain from normalized within-repertoire ranks of inferred template counts. In a later analysis, generation probabilities were computed using a VDJ recombination model fitted to out-of-frame rearrangements, and the results were checked against IGoR. In a later analysis, hypergeometric tests were used to score TCR-TCR, TCR-HLA and TCR-CMV co-occurrence, with a repertoire-size bias correction applied to TCR pairs. False discovery rates were estimated in a later analysis by permuting HLA or CMV assignments 20 times. In a later analysis, co-occurring TCRs were grouped using DBSCAN, with TCRdist sequence similarity added in when clustering inside HLA-allele-positive subsets. Co-occurrence clustering excluded repertoires with fewer than 30,000 or more than 120,000 public chains, plus five with anomalous nucleotide sharing. Entries here come from immuneACCESS through TCRdb and include only in-frame sequences with V and J called. Some clones fail to appear in such tables; in the studies checked, an unresolved V gene covers under half of the shortfall, and the cause of the remainder is unknown. V and J calls and clone size are as listed in that table; D and trimming were resolved from the DNA. The sample data list around 190,000 clones, and 79% of these were observed just once. The leading ten clones occupy 3.5% to 5% of the sample.

The chain joins TRBV15 to TRBJ2-7; the D gene identity is not certain. Sequencing was done on a sample of PBMCs. The source of this sequence is a young woman in good health and CMV-seropositive. The CDR3 reads as follows: CATSRDLAAYEQYF. DNA sequence: TGTGCCACCAGCAGAGATCTGGCAGCCTACGAGCAGTACTTC.